The entry below describes one TCR beta chain. The data belong to a study of blood T cell repertoires in COVID-19. Study details: COVID-19 samples from acute and convalescent phases originated in the United States, Italy and Spain. Nucleic acid was either cDNA or gDNA, and it came from T cells, B-cell-depleted T cells, or PBMCs.

Per the study methods: By means of reference gene primer amplification, nucleated cell counts were estimated. Sequenced by immunoSEQ multiplex PCR; TCRdb stores in-frame clones only, minus some. V, J and clone size are taken as reported in that table, and D and trimming were inferred from the DNA itself. The sample shows around 120,000 clones, roughly 80% of them seen only once. V was clipped by 11 bases and J by 4 bases; unmatched bases: 11. Looked up from germline, CDR1 is SGHTA and CDR2 is FQGNSA. CDR3 size: 14 residues. The sequenced material came from peripheral blood. V and J are TRBV7-2 and TRBJ2-4, with 7 bases identical to TRBD1. This sequence was found in a man between 65 and 80 years old with active or convalescent COVID-19. The CDR3 sequence is CASTLGQLKNIQYF. The CDR3 bases are TGTGCCTCCACCTTGGGACAGCTAAAAAACATTCAGTACTTC.